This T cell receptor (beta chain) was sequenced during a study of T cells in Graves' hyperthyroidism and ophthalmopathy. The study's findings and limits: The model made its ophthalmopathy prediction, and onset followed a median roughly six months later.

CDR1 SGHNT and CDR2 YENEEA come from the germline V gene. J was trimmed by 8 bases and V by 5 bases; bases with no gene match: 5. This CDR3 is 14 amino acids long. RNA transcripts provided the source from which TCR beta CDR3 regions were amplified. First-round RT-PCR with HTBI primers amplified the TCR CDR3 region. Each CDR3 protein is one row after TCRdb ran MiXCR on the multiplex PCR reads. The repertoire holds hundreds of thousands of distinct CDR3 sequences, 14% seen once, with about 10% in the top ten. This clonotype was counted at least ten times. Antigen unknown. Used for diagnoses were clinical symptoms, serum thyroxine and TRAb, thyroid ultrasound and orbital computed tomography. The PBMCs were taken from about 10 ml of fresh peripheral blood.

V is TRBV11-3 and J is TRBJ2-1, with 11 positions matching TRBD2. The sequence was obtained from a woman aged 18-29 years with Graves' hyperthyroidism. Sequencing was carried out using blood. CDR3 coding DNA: TGTGCCAGCAGCAGGGGACTAGCGGCTGATGAGCAGTTCTTC. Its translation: CASSRGLAADEQFF.